The 18 T cell receptor beta chains given below trace back to one sample, sequenced in a study of CD4+ T cells in melanoma. TCRdb's table, derived via immunoSEQ multiplex PCR, lists solely in-frame clones and lacks some. The sample contains 15,000 to 20,000 clones, over 70% of which appear only once. Material: cells from a culture (not recorded whether cultured in vitro). These receptors were obtained from a human donor with melanoma.

The chain recombines TRBV7-9 with TRBJ2-3, with D possibly called TRBD1 or TRBD2 (5 bases each). CDR3 length equals 17 residues. Deletions cut 5 bases from V and 2 bases from J, with 20 bases between. Germline CDR1 reads SEHNR; CDR2 reads FQNEAQ (reference sequence). As DNA, the CDR3 is TGTGCCAGCAGCCCTTGGTCGACCTCCGGGGCCACAGATACGCAGTATTTT. It encodes CASSPWSTSGATDTQYF.

This chain links TRBV20-1 with TRBJ1-3; D remains ambiguous. Germline values: CDR1 DFQATT, CDR2 SNEGSKA (reference sequence). The V and J ends lost 3 bases and 4 bases respectively, with 4 bases between them. The CDR3 has 11 residues. The CDR3 nucleotides read TGCAGTGCTAGCTACGGAAACACCATATATTTT. Its protein product is CSASYGNTIYF.

The chain recombines TRBV19 with TRBJ2-1, with TRBD2 identical over 14 bases. In germline, CDR1 is LNHDA, CDR2 SQIVND (reference sequence). The trim removed 3 bases at V and 7 bases at J, leaving 8 bases unmatched. The CDR3 has 17 amino acids. This CDR3 reads CASSMGTSGGDLNEQFF. The CDR3 coding sequence is TGTGCCAGTAGTATGGGGACTAGCGGGGGTGATCTAAATGAGCAGTTCTTC.

This clone appeared a single time. The V gene is TRBV7-2, the J gene TRBJ2-5; a possible D gene is TRBD2 (7 bases). Germline V gene sequence: CDR1 SGHTA, CDR2 FQGNSA. V dropped 2 bases and J dropped 1 base, with 14 bases sitting between them. The CDR3 sequence is 16 residues long. The CDR3 coding sequence is TGTGCCAGCAGCTTATCGCGGGGGCCGGGCCAAGAGACCCAGTACTTC. Residues: CASSLSRGPGQETQYF.

This clone was counted once. This chain uses TRBV2 with TRBJ1-5; the D gene is possibly TRBD1 (5 bases). The CDR3 is 16 residues long. The germline V and J ends were trimmed by 0 bases and 0 bases, with 9 bases remaining between them. The germline gives CDR1 SNHLY, CDR2 FYNNEI. The CDR3 region has the DNA TGTGCCAGCAGTGAAGCTGGACACAATAGCAATCAGCCCCAGCATTTT. Its translation: CASSEAGHNSNQPQHF.

V usage is TRBV12-5 and J usage is TRBJ1-6; D not resolved. The germline gives CDR1 LGHNT, CDR2 FRNRAP. The germline V and J ends were trimmed by 1 base and 7 bases, with 2 bases remaining between them. There are 12 residues in the CDR3. The CDR3 region has the DNA TGTGCTAGTGGTTTGGAGAATTCACCCCTCCACTTT. It specifies CASGLENSPLHF.

This clone occurred a few times. The rearrangement joins TRBV19 to TRBJ2-3; 11 bases align to TRBD2. V shed 1 base, J shed 2 bases, and the junction held 11 bases outside the gene matches. The germline CDR1 and CDR2 sequences are LNHDA and SQIVND (reference sequence). The CDR3 has 19 amino acids. The DNA for the CDR3 is TGTGCCAGTAGTATAGTGGCTAGCGGGGGGACAGGGTACACAGATACGCAGTATTTT. It encodes CASSIVASGGTGYTDTQYF.

The chain is built from TRBV7-3 and TRBJ2-1, with TRBD1 identical over 7 bases. This CDR3 region has 15 residues. Germline CDR1 is SGHTA and CDR2 is FQGTGA. Losses at the gene ends were 6 bases for V and 3 bases for J; bases not matched to a gene: 8. The CDR3 DNA reads as TGTGCCAGCAGACTAACCGGGACAGACTACAATGAGCAGTTCTTC. Translated, it gives CASRLTGTDYNEQFF.

V and J are TRBV7-3 and TRBJ2-3, with D hard to call. The ends were cut back, 4 bases at V and 2 bases at J, with 10 bases in the middle. CDR1 is SGHTA and CDR2 is FQGTGA in the germline V gene. CDR3 length: 14 residues. The CDR3 DNA follows: TGTGCCAGCAGCTCCGTTAGTTCCACAGATACGCAGTATTTT. Encoded protein: CASSSVSSTDTQYF.

The gene calls are TRBV20-1 and TRBJ1-2; D is unclear. Germline V lookup: CDR1 DFQATT, CDR2 SNEGSKA (reference sequence). This CDR3 has 11 residues. V gave up 3 bases and J gave up 6 bases, with 8 bases separating them. The CDR3 DNA is TGCAGTGCTAGCGCACAGCATGGCTACACCTTC. It specifies CSASAQHGYTF.

The rearrangement uses TRBV6-5 and TRBJ1-3, with D unclear. The V end lost 7 bases, the J end lost 14 bases, and 18 bases lay between the germline ends. CDR1 is MNHEY and CDR2 is SVGAGI in the germline V gene. The CDR3 extends over 12 amino acids. The CDR3: CASTPSGISVYF. The CDR3 coding sequence is TGTGCCAGCACTCCCTCCGGGATCTCCGTATATTTT.

The gene calls are TRBV7-2 and TRBJ2-3; 10 bases fit TRBD2. The V gene end was trimmed by 5 bases and the J gene end by 4 bases; junction bases not matched to a gene: 3. Germline values: CDR1 SGHTA, CDR2 FQGNSA. The CDR3 runs 14 residues. The CDR3 bases are TGTGCCAGCAGCCCAGCGGGGGGGCCAGATACGCAGTATTTT. Amino acid sequence: CASSPAGGPDTQYF.

The table lists this clone with a few counts. This chain's CDR3 is CASSRDRDEKLFF. As DNA, the CDR3 is TGTGCCAGCAGTAGGGACAGGGATGAAAAACTGTTTTTT. The chain carries TRBV2 and TRBJ1-4; 9 nucleotides line up with TRBD1. From germline, CDR1 is SNHLY and CDR2 FYNNEI. Losses at the gene ends were 5 bases for V and 6 bases for J; bases not matched to a gene: 1. This CDR3 is built from 13 residues.

The CDR3 loop reads CASRGTSGGVEFF. The CDR3 bases are TGTGCCAGCAGAGGGACTAGCGGGGGGGTTGAGTTCTTC. The chain couples TRBV2 to TRBJ2-1; 16 nucleotides match TRBD2. This CDR3 has 13 residues. V was pared by 6 bases and J by 14 bases, with 4 bases of the junction left unmatched. Germline CDR1 is SNHLY and CDR2 is FYNNEI.

The chain joins TRBV7-8 to TRBJ1-2; 10 bases fit TRBD1. There are 16 residues in the CDR3. Per the germline V gene, CDR1 is SGHVS and CDR2 is FQNEAQ. The V gene end was trimmed by 2 bases and the J gene end by 4 bases; junction bases not matched to a gene: 7. The CDR3 sequence: CASSLRDRGSSYGYTF. For the CDR3, the DNA is TGTGCCAGCAGCTTACGGGACAGGGGATCTTCCTATGGCTACACCTTC.

V usage is TRBV19 and J usage is TRBJ2-7; TRBD1 agrees at 8 bases. With 3 bases clipped from V and 2 bases from J, the junction kept 9 bases outside the gene matches. Germline V gene sequence: CDR1 LNHDA, CDR2 SQIVND (reference sequence). The CDR3 is 16 amino acids. CDR3 region: CASSIGGTGGAYEQYF. The CDR3, as DNA: TGTGCCAGTAGTATTGGGGGGACAGGAGGCGCCTACGAGCAGTACTTC.

The chain is built from TRBV6-6 and TRBJ2-2; D is unclear. Germline V gene data show CDR1 as MNHNY and CDR2 as SVGAGI (reference sequence). There are 16 residues in the CDR3. The ends were cut back, 2 bases at V and 4 bases at J, with 14 bases in the middle. The CDR3 is CASSYGQSLSTGELFF. The CDR3 DNA reads TGTGCCAGCAGTTACGGCCAGTCCCTAAGCACCGGGGAGCTGTTTTTT.

The chain links TRBV2 to TRBJ2-1; tentative D call: TRBD2 (6 bases). With 8 bases removed from V and 8 bases from J, the gap between germline ends came to 10 bases. The germline V gene encodes CDR1 SNHLY and CDR2 FYNNEI. This CDR3 is 11 amino acids long. DNA of the CDR3: TGTGCCAGCTCTCGGAGGGATGAGCAGTTCTTC. Translating gives CASSRRDEQFF.